These T cell receptor beta chains were read from a single sample in a study of type 1 regulatory T cells. TCRdb re-derived calls from the reads in MiXCR, one entry per CDR3 protein. The sample lists about 69,000 distinct CDR3 sequences, under 25% occurring once. The antigens of these receptors remain unknown. Sequenced: cultured type 1 regulatory T (Tr1) cells, either the whole culture or a sorted fraction (not recorded which). The receptors were sampled from a human donor in good health. CDR3s include the opening cysteine and the closing phenylalanine or tryptophan. The order of the fields is V gene, CDR3 length, J gene, D gene, CDR3 protein. The D gene is left open where the match is weak.

v_gene: TRBV5-1
len: 13
j_gene: TRBJ2-7
d_gene: NA
CDR3aa: CASGLAPGWEQYF

v_gene: TRBV5-3
len: 16
j_gene: TRBJ2-3
d_gene: NA
CDR3aa: CARSPPSGQHTDTQYF

v_gene: TRBV5-1
len: 15
j_gene: TRBJ2-3
d_gene: TRBD2
CDR3aa: CASSRTSGMGDTQYF

v_gene: TRBV15
len: 14
j_gene: TRBJ1-5
d_gene: NA
CDR3aa: CATSRDKGNQPQHF

v_gene: TRBV5-1
len: 13
j_gene: TRBJ2-7
d_gene: TRBD2
CDR3aa: CASSTRTSGSWYF

v_gene: TRBV20-1
len: 17
j_gene: TRBJ1-5
d_gene: TRBD1
CDR3aa: CSARGTWGQGVEETQHF

v_gene: TRBV20-1
len: 13
j_gene: TRBJ1-5
d_gene: NA
CDR3aa: CSAPEAGLEPQHF

v_gene: TRBV30
len: 14
j_gene: TRBJ2-1
d_gene: TRBD2
CDR3aa: CAWSMGLSIGEQFF

v_gene: TRBV6-5
len: 11
j_gene: TRBJ2-3
d_gene: NA
CDR3aa: CASRNGDTQYF

v_gene: TRBV28
len: 13
j_gene: TRBJ2-3
d_gene: NA
CDR3aa: CASSTPGLATQYF

v_gene: TRBV7-2
len: 14
j_gene: TRBJ2-5
d_gene: NA
CDR3aa: CASTGGRFQETQYF

v_gene: TRBV18
len: 13
j_gene: TRBJ2-7
d_gene: NA
CDR3aa: CASSPLGPYEQYF

v_gene: TRBV6-1
len: 13
j_gene: TRBJ1-2
d_gene: NA
CDR3aa: CASSREGNYGYTF

v_gene: TRBV9
len: 17
j_gene: TRBJ2-3
d_gene: NA
CDR3aa: CASSVAGTGRYTDTQYF

v_gene: TRBV5-1
len: 14
j_gene: TRBJ2-7
d_gene: NA
CDR3aa: CASSPAPGVYEQYF

v_gene: TRBV5-1
len: 17
j_gene: TRBJ2-5
d_gene: TRBD2
CDR3aa: CASSLVTGTSVGETQYF

v_gene: TRBV20-1
len: 12
j_gene: TRBJ1-2
d_gene: NA
CDR3aa: CSVAGRYYGYTF

v_gene: TRBV21-1
len: 15
j_gene: TRBJ1-5
d_gene: NA
CDR3aa: CASSKDQVSNQPQHF